A single T cell receptor (beta chain) is shown here with its context. This clone came up many times. Its binding antigen is unknown. There are no base qualities to consult, and no much larger clone falls within one base. Genomic DNA was used for TRB sequencing, which was performed with the immunoSEQ assay at survey resolution or with the hsTCRB kit. On the authors' methods: The immunoSEQ software handled the initial read processing, while the LymphoSeq R package was used for the repertoire analyses. Clonality was calculated as 1 minus normalized Shannon entropy, and the Gini coefficient was also calculated for each TRB dataset. To infer phenotypes in unsorted samples, TRB sequences from sorted subsets of the recipient or donor were mapped onto unsorted samples from the same recipient. The immuneACCESS repertoire file appears here via TCRdb, limited to in-frame rearrangements. These files lack a portion of the clones; in checked studies, under half of the deficit traces to unresolved V genes, and the cause of the others is not known. The DNA was the basis for D and trimming; V, J and clone size are from that table. For this sample, 7,500 or so clones appear and none is a singleton. The ten largest clones add up to around 6.2% of the sample.

From its cysteine to its phenylalanine, the CDR3 spans 16 amino acids. CDR3 DNA only is kept here, 48 bases in frame from base 1. The germline V gene (reference sequence) gives CDR1 as SGHNT and CDR2 as YYREEE. V trim: 2 bases; J trim: 7 bases; unmatched bases: 7. The data derive from a study of T cells after posttransplantation cyclophosphamide (dated by TCRdb to 2016 to 2017). For the wider study: The study tracked T cell repertoire reconstitution by TRB sequencing after myeloablative bone marrow transplantation using posttransplantation cyclophosphamide as GVHD prophylaxis. Antigen receptor sequencing was done on samples from 35 to 40 PTCy-treated patients and from some 15 related bone marrow donors of those patients. TRB sequencing was performed on blood from all 34 PTCy patients with 1-year posttransplant specimens. In 3 patients, up to about 3 additional blood samples taken between 2 and 5.2 years after transplant also underwent TRB sequencing, as did pretransplant blood from 4 patients. Because TRA and TRB clonality correlated tightly in about 9 samples, the subsequent TCR analyses were limited to TRB only. Public TRB sequences were queried against a database of over 3,500 sequences associated with responses to pathogens, tumor antigens, self-antigens and alloantigens. Beyond this particular receptor, the publication reports: The TRB repertoires of T cells infiltrating skin or GI tract showed only limited overlap with the TRB repertoires of T cells in blood. Across 45 patients, TRB clonality was highly associated with recipient CMV seropositivity and CMV reactivation, and PTCy diversity was similar to diversity in CNI/methotrexate controls. At 1-2 months, donor-recipient similarity was low but rose over the first year, and the later blood repertoires were often dominated by donor CD8+ memory clones.

In light of the paper, this sample's treatment or condition label describes: high-dose cyclophosphamide on days +3 and +4 as single-agent GVHD prophylaxis. Busulfan and fludarabine conditioning, a related or unrelated marrow graft, and cyclophosphamide on days +3 and +4 were given to PTCy patients. The PTCy-treated patients were enrolled in a prospective multi-institutional clinical trial. Mononuclear cells from peripheral blood and bone marrow were separated by Ficoll-Hypaque density centrifugation and then cryopreserved. Recombination linked TRBV5-4 to TRBJ2-1; a stretch of 12 junction bases matches TRBD2. The specimen was PBMCs, collected after allogeneic stem cell transplant with posttransplant cyclophosphamide. The origin of this receptor is a female patient in her 50s who received an allogeneic stem cell transplant from an unrelated donor, was CMV-positive, and had acute GVHD only. The graft donor may be the source of some T cells after a transplant. CDR3 sequence: CASSLLWTSGKNEQFF. The nucleotides are TGTGCCAGCAGCTTACTATGGACTAGCGGGAAGAATGAGCAGTTCTTC.